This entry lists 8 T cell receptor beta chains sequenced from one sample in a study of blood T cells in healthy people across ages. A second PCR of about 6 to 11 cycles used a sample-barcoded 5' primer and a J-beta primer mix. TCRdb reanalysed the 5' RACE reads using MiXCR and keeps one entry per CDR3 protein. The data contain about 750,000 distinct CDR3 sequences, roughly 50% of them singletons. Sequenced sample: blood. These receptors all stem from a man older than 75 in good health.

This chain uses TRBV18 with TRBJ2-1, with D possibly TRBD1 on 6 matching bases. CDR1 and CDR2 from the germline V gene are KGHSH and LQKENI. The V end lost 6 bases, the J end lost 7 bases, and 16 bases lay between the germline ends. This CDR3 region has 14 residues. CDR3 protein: CASSPGGGPNEQFF. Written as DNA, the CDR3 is TGTGCCAGCTCCCCGGGTGGGGGCCCGAATGAGCAGTTCTTC.

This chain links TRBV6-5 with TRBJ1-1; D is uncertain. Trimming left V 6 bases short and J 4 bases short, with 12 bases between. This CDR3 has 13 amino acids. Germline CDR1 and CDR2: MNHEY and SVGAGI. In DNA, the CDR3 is TGTGCCAGCAGAGATACCCCTGCCACTGAAGCTTTCTTT. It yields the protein CASRDTPATEAFF.

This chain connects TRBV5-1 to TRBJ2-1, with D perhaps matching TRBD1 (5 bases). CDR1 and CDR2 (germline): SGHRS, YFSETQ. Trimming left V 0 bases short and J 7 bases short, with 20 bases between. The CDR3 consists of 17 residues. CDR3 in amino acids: CASSLGFARMKGNEQFF. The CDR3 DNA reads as TGCGCCAGCAGCTTGGGGTTTGCCCGGATGAAGGGGAATGAGCAGTTCTTC.

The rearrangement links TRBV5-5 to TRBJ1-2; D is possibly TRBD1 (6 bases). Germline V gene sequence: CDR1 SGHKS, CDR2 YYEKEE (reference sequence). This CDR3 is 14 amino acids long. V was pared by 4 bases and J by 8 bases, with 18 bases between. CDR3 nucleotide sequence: TGTGCCAGCAGCCGGACAGAGTTGGTTTACGGCTACACCTTC. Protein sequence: CASSRTELVYGYTF. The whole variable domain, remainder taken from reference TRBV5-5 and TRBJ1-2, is DAGVTQSPTHLIKTRGQQVTLRCSPISGHKSVSWYQQVLGQGPQFIFQYYEKEERGRGNFPDRFSARQFPNYSSELNVNALLLGDSALYLCASSRTELVYGYTFGSGTRLTVV.

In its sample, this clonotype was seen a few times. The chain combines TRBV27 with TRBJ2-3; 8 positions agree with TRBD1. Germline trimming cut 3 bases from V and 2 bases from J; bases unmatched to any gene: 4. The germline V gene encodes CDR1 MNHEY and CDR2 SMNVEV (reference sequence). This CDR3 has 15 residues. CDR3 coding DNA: TGTGCCAGCAGTTTCGGACAGGGATTCACAGATACGCAGTATTTT. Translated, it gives CASSFGQGFTDTQYF.

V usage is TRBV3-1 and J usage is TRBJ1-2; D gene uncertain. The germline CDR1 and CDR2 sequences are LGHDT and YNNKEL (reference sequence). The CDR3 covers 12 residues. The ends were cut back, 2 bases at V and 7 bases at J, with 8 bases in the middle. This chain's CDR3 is CASSQSEIGYTF. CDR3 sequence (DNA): TGTGCCAGCAGCCAAAGCGAGATTGGCTACACCTTC.

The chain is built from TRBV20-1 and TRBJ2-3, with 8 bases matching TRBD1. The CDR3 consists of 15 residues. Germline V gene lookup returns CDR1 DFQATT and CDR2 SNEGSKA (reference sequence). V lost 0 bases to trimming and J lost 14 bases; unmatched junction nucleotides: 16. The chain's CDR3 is CSARDADRAGRYAYF. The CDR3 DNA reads TGCAGTGCTAGAGACGCGGACAGGGCAGGAAGATACGCGTATTTT.

The CDR3 loop is CSVVSGPDTQYF. For the CDR3, the DNA is TGCAGCGTTGTGAGTGGGCCGGATACGCAGTATTTT. The V and J genes are TRBV29-1 and TRBJ2-3; D not certain. The CDR3 is 12 amino acids. V was cut by 4 bases and J by 6 bases, with 11 bases left in between. Germline values: CDR1 SQVTM, CDR2 ANQGSEA.